This TCR beta chain is from a study of radiotherapy plus CTLA-4 blockade in lung cancer. The assay was immunoSEQ multiplex PCR, and TCRdb's table has in-frame clones only and misses some. The sample yields more than 60,000 clones, approximately 76% seen once. The origin of this receptor is a human donor with non-small cell lung cancer who had a complete response to radiotherapy plus ipilimumab. Source: peripheral blood, taken from a patient treated with radiotherapy plus ipilimumab.

The CDR3 DNA sequence: TGTGCCAGCAGAGTTACCGGGACAGGGAAAGAGACCCAGTACTTC. As protein: CASRVTGTGKETQYF. The V call is TRBV7-9, the J call TRBJ2-5; 9 bases match TRBD1. Germline V CDR1 and CDR2: SEHNR, FQNEAQ (reference sequence). The CDR3 runs to 15 residues. Trimming removed 6 bases from V and 3 bases from J; junction bases left unmatched: 8. The full variable domain, its missing parts supplied by reference TRBV7-9 and TRBJ2-5, is DTGVSQNPRHKITKRGQNVTFRCDPISEHNRLYWYRQTLGQGPEFLTYFQNEAQLEKSRLLSDRFSAERPKGSFSTLEIQRTEQGDSAMYLCASRVTGTGKETQYFGPGTRLLVL.